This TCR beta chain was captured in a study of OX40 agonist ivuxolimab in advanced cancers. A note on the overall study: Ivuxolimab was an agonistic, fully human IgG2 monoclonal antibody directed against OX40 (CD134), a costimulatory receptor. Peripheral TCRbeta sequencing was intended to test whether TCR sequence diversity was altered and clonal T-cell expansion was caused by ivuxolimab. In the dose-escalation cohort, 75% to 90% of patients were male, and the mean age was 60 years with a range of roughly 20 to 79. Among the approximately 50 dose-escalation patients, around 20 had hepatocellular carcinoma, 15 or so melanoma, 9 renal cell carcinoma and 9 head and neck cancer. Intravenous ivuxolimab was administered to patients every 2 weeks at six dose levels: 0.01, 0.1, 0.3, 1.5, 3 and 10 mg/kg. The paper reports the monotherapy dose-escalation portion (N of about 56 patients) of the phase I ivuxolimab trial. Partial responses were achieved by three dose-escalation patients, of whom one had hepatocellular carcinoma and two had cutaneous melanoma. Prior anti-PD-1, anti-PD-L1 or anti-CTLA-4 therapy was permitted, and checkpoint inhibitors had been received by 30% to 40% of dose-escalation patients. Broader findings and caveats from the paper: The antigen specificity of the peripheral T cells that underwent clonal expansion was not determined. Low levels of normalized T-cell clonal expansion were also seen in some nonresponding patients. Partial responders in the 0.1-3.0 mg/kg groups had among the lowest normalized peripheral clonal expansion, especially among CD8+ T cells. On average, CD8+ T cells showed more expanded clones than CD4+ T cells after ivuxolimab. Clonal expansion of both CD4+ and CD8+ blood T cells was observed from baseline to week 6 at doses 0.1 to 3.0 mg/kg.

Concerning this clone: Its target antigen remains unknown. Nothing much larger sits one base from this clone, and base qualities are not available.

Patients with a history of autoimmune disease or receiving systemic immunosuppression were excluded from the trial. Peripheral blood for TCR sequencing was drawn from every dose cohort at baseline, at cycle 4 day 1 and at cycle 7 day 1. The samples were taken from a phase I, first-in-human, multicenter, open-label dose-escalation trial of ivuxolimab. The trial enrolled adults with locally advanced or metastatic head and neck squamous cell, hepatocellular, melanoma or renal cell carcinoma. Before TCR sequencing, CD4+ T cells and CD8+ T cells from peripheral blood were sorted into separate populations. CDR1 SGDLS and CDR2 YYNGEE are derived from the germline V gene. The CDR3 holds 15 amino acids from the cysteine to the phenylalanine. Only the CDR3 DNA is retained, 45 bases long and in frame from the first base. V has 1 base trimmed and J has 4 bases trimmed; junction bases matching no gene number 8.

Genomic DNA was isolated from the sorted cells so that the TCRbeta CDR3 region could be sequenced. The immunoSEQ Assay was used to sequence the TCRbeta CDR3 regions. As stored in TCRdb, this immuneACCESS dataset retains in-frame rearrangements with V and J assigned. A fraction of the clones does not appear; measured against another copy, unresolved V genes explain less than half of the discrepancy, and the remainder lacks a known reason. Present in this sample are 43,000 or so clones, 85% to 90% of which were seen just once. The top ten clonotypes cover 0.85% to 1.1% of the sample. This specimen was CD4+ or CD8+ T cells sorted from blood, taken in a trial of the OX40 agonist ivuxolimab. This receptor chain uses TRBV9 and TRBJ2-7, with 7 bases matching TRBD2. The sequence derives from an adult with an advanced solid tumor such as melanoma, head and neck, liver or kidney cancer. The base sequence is TGTGCCAGCAGCGTACGGGACTACGGGTTTTACGAGCAGTACTTC. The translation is CASSVRDYGFYEQYF.